The rows below give T cell receptor beta chains drawn from one sample of a study of OX40 agonist ivuxolimab in advanced cancers. The repertoire was sequenced with immunoSEQ multiplex PCR; TCRdb's copy has only in-frame clones and lacks some. The sample records around 69,000 clones, 84% being singletons. Sequences were derived from CD4+ or CD8+ T cells sorted from blood, sampled in a trial of the OX40 agonist ivuxolimab. Receptors were obtained from an adult with an advanced solid tumor such as melanoma, head and neck, liver or kidney cancer. Each CDR3 is given without its conserved first and last residue. Some rows have no size entry. The others give once, few or many, or a class for an expanded clone.

v_call: TRBV6-1
clone_size: NA
cdr3_aa: AGAWGGTGELF

v_call: TRBV4-3
clone_size: NA
cdr3_aa: ASSQGTGTGYGYT

v_call: TRBV15
clone_size: NA
cdr3_aa: ATSRDPENTEAF

v_call: TRBV6-1
clone_size: NA
cdr3_aa: ASSAYPGQLSQPQH

v_call: TRBV5-1
clone_size: once
cdr3_aa: ASGKNPEDEQF

v_call: TRBV7-2
clone_size: NA
cdr3_aa: ASSLARGPGELF

v_call: TRBV2
clone_size: NA
cdr3_aa: ASSGGQGRLQPQH

v_call: TRBV14
clone_size: NA
cdr3_aa: ASSQFTGVIRNNEQF

v_call: TRBV4-1
clone_size: NA
cdr3_aa: ASSLGREETQY

v_call: TRBV9
clone_size: NA
cdr3_aa: ASTYFPTNYGYT

v_call: TRBV4-3
clone_size: NA
cdr3_aa: ASSQGLGEIDSYEQY

v_call: TRBV29-1
clone_size: NA
cdr3_aa: SVGQDEETQY

v_call: TRBV6-5
clone_size: NA
cdr3_aa: ASSYLIAGGRDEQF

v_call: TRBV19
clone_size: NA
cdr3_aa: ASSILGGGREQY

v_call: TRBV9
clone_size: NA
cdr3_aa: ASSVLGQGTDTQY

v_call: TRBV6-1
clone_size: NA
cdr3_aa: ASSGRQKNTGELF

v_call: TRBV7-2
clone_size: NA
cdr3_aa: ASSPVTSSEQY

v_call: TRBV6-5
clone_size: NA
cdr3_aa: ASSGGYYEQY

v_call: TRBV20-1
clone_size: NA
cdr3_aa: SARSVNEQF

v_call: TRBV18
clone_size: once
cdr3_aa: ASSPPDTISGNTIY

v_call: TRBV6-5
clone_size: NA
cdr3_aa: ASRMGRFKTQY

v_call: TRBV10-3
clone_size: NA
cdr3_aa: AISESGQIYEQY

v_call: TRBV27
clone_size: once
cdr3_aa: ASRLHPSYEQY

v_call: TRBV7-2
clone_size: once
cdr3_aa: ASSFLERYTEAF

v_call: TRBV19
clone_size: NA
cdr3_aa: ASSPGQGARGYT

v_call: TRBV6-6
clone_size: NA
cdr3_aa: ASSPGDQPQH

v_call: TRBV29-1
clone_size: NA
cdr3_aa: SVRGGSNYGYT

v_call: TRBV6-1
clone_size: NA
cdr3_aa: ASSEAQGEWEKLF

v_call: TRBV25-1
clone_size: NA
cdr3_aa: ATAWSYNEQF

v_call: TRBV7-2
clone_size: NA
cdr3_aa: ASSLGTTKETQY

v_call: TRBV18
clone_size: NA
cdr3_aa: ASSRRDEQYSGANVLT

v_call: TRBV7-2
clone_size: NA
cdr3_aa: ASSPDMHSGNTIY

v_call: TRBV7-7
clone_size: NA
cdr3_aa: ASSLLGLAEETQY

v_call: TRBV30
clone_size: NA
cdr3_aa: AWSGRGPWQPQH

v_call: TRBV28
clone_size: NA
cdr3_aa: ASSSLGGRGNTIY

v_call: TRBV2
clone_size: few
cdr3_aa: ASRGGQNTGELF

v_call: TRBV6-5
clone_size: NA
cdr3_aa: ASGTGQRSLNTIY

v_call: TRBV5-1
clone_size: NA
cdr3_aa: ASSLEPSGVVY

v_call: TRBV2
clone_size: NA
cdr3_aa: ASSSTGGYTEAF

v_call: TRBV5-1
clone_size: NA
cdr3_aa: ASSLGGAGNTGELF

v_call: TRBV5-4
clone_size: NA
cdr3_aa: ASTRQGGTGELF

v_call: TRBV9
clone_size: NA
cdr3_aa: ASSVEEGIYEQY

v_call: TRBV6-1
clone_size: NA
cdr3_aa: ASSELGRKAF

v_call: TRBV28
clone_size: NA
cdr3_aa: ASRGGTLRETQY

v_call: TRBV19
clone_size: NA
cdr3_aa: ARGDCSYEQY

v_call: TRBV7-2
clone_size: NA
cdr3_aa: ASSLRSPRQGAQETQY

v_call: TRBV28
clone_size: NA
cdr3_aa: ASSRGGIGLDPQY

v_call: TRBV18
clone_size: NA
cdr3_aa: ASSAYGNEQF

v_call: TRBV5-1
clone_size: few
cdr3_aa: ASSSSGLSTDTQY

v_call: TRBV28
clone_size: NA
cdr3_aa: ASSLRREISYEQY

v_call: TRBV5-1
clone_size: few
cdr3_aa: ASSLGTGNTIY

v_call: TRBV19
clone_size: NA
cdr3_aa: ASSVTAGRTEAF

v_call: TRBV15
clone_size: NA
cdr3_aa: ATSRDGVLSNYGYT